This is a list of T cell receptor beta chains from one sample in a study of shared clonotypes between healthy human individuals. The method was immunoSEQ multiplex PCR; TCRdb's version includes in-frame clones alone and lacks a portion of them. The sample includes 2 million to 2.5 million clones, about 94% seen only once; the top ten take around 1.1%. The sample was naive CD8+ T cells sorted from blood. These receptors originate from a man between 18 and 29 years old in good health. CDR3s include the opening cysteine and the closing phenylalanine or tryptophan. Fields, in order: CDR3 length, D gene, clone size, V gene, J gene, CDR3 protein, CDR3 DNA. The D gene is left open where the match is weak. Only some rows state a clone size, as once, few, many or a class for expanded clones.

14,TRBD1,-,TRBV19,TRBJ1-1,CASSETGGITEAFF,TGTGCCAGTAGTGAGACAGGGGGCATCACTGAAGCTTTCTTT
16,-,-,TRBV25-1,TRBJ2-3,CASSDPWDPDKDTQYF,TGTGCCAGCAGTGACCCCTGGGACCCCGACAAAGATACGCAGTATTTT
14,-,once,TRBV7-9,TRBJ1-2,CASSLEWGAYGYTF,TGTGCCAGCAGCTTAGAGTGGGGGGCTTATGGCTACACCTTC
14,TRBD1,-,TRBV5-1,TRBJ2-7,CASNLEDRAYEQYF,TGCGCCAGCAACCTAGAGGACAGGGCCTACGAGCAGTACTTC
16,TRBD2,-,TRBV2,TRBJ2-5,CASMGTSGGIGETQYF,TGTGCCAGCATGGGGACTAGCGGGGGGATTGGAGAGACCCAGTACTTC
16,-,once,TRBV28,TRBJ1-6,CASSPADSRTNSPLHF,TGTGCCAGCAGCCCGGCGGACAGCCGAACTAATTCACCCCTCCACTTT
15,TRBD2,-,TRBV11-2,TRBJ2-7,CASSLGWAGATEQYF,TGTGCCAGCAGCTTAGGGTGGGCGGGAGCAACCGAGCAGTACTTC
12,TRBD2,-,TRBV7-6,TRBJ2-7,CASSFSGNEQYF,TGTGCCAGCAGCTTTAGCGGGAACGAGCAGTACTTC
13,-,-,TRBV5-8,TRBJ2-7,CASSLETSYEQYF,TGTGCCAGCAGCTTAGAGACCTCCTACGAGCAGTACTTC
13,-,-,TRBV28,TRBJ2-1,CASTGTSYNEQFF,TGTGCCAGCACCGGAACATCCTACAATGAGCAGTTCTTC
17,-,-,TRBV27,TRBJ2-1,CASSLIPVREPYNEQFF,TGTGCCAGCAGTTTGATTCCCGTCAGGGAACCCTACAATGAGCAGTTCTTC
16,-,once,TRBV9,TRBJ2-3,CASSVERWASEHTQYF,TGTGCCAGCAGCGTGGAAAGGTGGGCTAGCGAGCATACGCAGTATTTT
14,-,-,TRBV5-8,TRBJ2-7,CASSLVGTVDEQYF,TGTGCCAGCAGCTTGGTTGGAACCGTAGACGAGCAGTACTTC
15,TRBD2,once,TRBV19,TRBJ2-1,CASSLAGGPANEQFF,TGTGCCAGTAGTTTAGCGGGAGGGCCAGCTAATGAGCAGTTCTTC
14,-,-,TRBV28,TRBJ2-7,CASSFRDSFYEQYF,TGTGCCAGCAGTTTCCGGGATTCATTCTACGAGCAGTACTTC
16,TRBD1,-,TRBV4-2,TRBJ2-3,CASSQEGQTGTDTQYF,TGTGCCAGCAGCCAAGAGGGACAGACGGGCACAGATACGCAGTATTTT
15,TRBD2,-,TRBV2,TRBJ2-1,CASTLGLAVYNEQFF,TGTGCCAGCACTTTGGGACTAGCGGTATACAATGAGCAGTTCTTC
17,TRBD1,-,TRBV7-9,TRBJ2-7,CASSPQFGGQATYEQYF,TGTGCCAGCAGCCCGCAGTTTGGGGGACAGGCAACCTACGAGCAGTACTTC
15,TRBD2,-,TRBV9,TRBJ2-7,CASSPGGAIIYEQYF,TGTGCCAGCAGCCCCGGGGGGGCCATCATCTACGAGCAGTACTTC
13,-,once,TRBV15,TRBJ1-4,CATSGGGFEKLFF,TGTGCCACCAGCGGTGGGGGATTTGAAAAACTGTTTTTT
15,-,-,TRBV4-3,TRBJ2-5,CASSQVIGDGETQYF,TGCGCCAGCAGCCAGGTGATTGGGGACGGGGAGACCCAGTACTTC
14,TRBD2,-,TRBV2,TRBJ2-5,CASRVAGGPKTQYF,TGTGCCAGCAGAGTAGCGGGGGGGCCCAAGACCCAGTACTTC
14,TRBD1,-,TRBV5-5,TRBJ2-7,CASSVTGNPYEQYF,TGTGCCAGCAGCGTGACAGGGAACCCCTACGAGCAGTACTTC
17,TRBD2,-,TRBV2,TRBJ2-7,CASREGGAGGYSYEQYF,TGTGCCAGCAGGGAGGGGGGAGCGGGAGGGTACTCCTACGAGCAGTACTTC
14,-,once,TRBV5-6,TRBJ2-5,CASTEVGEQETQYF,TGTGCCAGCACCGAGGTAGGGGAACAAGAGACCCAGTACTTC
15,-,-,TRBV11-3,TRBJ2-1,CASSLKGTTYNEQFF,TGTGCCAGCAGCTTGAAAGGGACCACCTACAATGAGCAGTTCTTC
13,-,once,TRBV2,TRBJ2-7,CASSDSGDYEQYF,TGTGCCAGCAGTGATTCTGGGGACTACGAGCAGTACTTC
15,-,-,TRBV28,TRBJ1-5,CAVQSGMGLNQPQHF,TGTGCCGTTCAGAGTGGGATGGGATTGAATCAGCCCCAGCATTTT
13,-,-,TRBV5-1,TRBJ2-3,CASFGSSTDTQYF,TGCGCCAGCTTTGGGAGTAGCACAGATACGCAGTATTTT
14,-,-,TRBV19,TRBJ1-2,CASSIDISNYGYTF,TGTGCCAGTAGTATAGATATTTCTAACTATGGCTACACCTTC
13,-,-,TRBV4-1,TRBJ2-1,CASSPRPYNEQFF,TGCGCCAGCAGCCCGAGACCCTACAATGAGCAGTTCTTC
14,-,-,TRBV29-1,TRBJ2-1,CSVPVGSSYNEQLF,TGCAGCGTCCCCGTCGGGAGCTCCTACAATGAGCAGCTCTTC
16,-,-,TRBV27,TRBJ2-1,CASSLSGGVSYNEQFF,TGTGCCAGCAGTTTATCGGGCGGGGTCTCCTACAATGAGCAGTTCTTC
14,TRBD1,-,TRBV28,TRBJ2-7,CASSPQGGTYEQYF,TGTGCCAGCAGTCCCCAAGGGGGCACCTACGAGCAGTACTTC
11,-,-,TRBV29-1,TRBJ2-1,CSVDASGLQFF,TGCAGCGTTGACGCAAGCGGCTTGCAGTTCTTC
13,-,-,TRBV11-1,TRBJ2-1,CASSLVSGNEQFF,TGTGCCAGCAGCTTAGTTTCCGGCAATGAGCAGTTCTTC
18,-,-,TRBV15,TRBJ2-5,CATSREIVRDLGQETQYF,TGTGCCACCAGCAGAGAAATAGTAAGGGATCTGGGCCAAGAGACCCAGTACTTC
14,TRBD2,-,TRBV7-9,TRBJ2-1,CASSPQAGGLDQFF,TGTGCCAGCAGTCCCCAAGCGGGAGGTTTGGATCAGTTCTTC
17,TRBD2,-,TRBV27,TRBJ2-2,CASSLSGTGGNTGELFF,TGTGCCAGCAGTTTATCGGGCACGGGGGGGAACACCGGGGAGCTGTTTTTT
12,-,-,TRBV5-8,TRBJ1-5,CASSFPNQPQHF,TGTGCCAGCAGCTTCCCGAATCAGCCCCAGCATTTT
13,-,-,TRBV9,TRBJ2-3,CASSVAGTDTQYF,TGTGCCAGCAGCGTAGCCGGCACAGATACGCAGTATTTT
12,-,-,TRBV5-6,TRBJ1-1,CASSLMNTEAFF,TGTGCCAGCAGCCTTATGAACACTGAAGCTTTCTTT